The rows below give T cell receptor beta chains drawn from one sample of a study of blood T cell repertoires in COVID-19. Sequenced by immunoSEQ multiplex PCR; TCRdb stores in-frame clones only, minus some. The table lists some 530,000 clones, 80% to 90% of them singletons. Sequenced sample: PBMCs or T cells enriched from blood (not recorded which). The receptors stem from a woman aged 55-70 years who had recovered from COVID-19. The CDR3 runs from the conserved cysteine through the conserved F or W. The D gene is left open where the match is weak. Only some rows state a clone size, as once, few, many or a class for expanded clones.

J: TRBJ2-7
V: TRBV5-1
D: TRBD1
size: NA
CDR3: CASSLGPGQGGNEQYF
DNA: TGCGCCAGCAGCTTGGGACCCGGACAGGGGGGTAACGAGCAGTACTTC

J: TRBJ1-1
V: TRBV5-1
D: TRBD1
size: NA
CDR3: CASSLEGTGIYTEAFF
DNA: TGCGCCAGCAGCTTGGAGGGGACAGGGATCTACACTGAAGCTTTCTTT

J: TRBJ1-5
V: TRBV19
D: TRBD1
size: NA
CDR3: CASRRQGPPEEPQHF
DNA: TGTGCCAGTAGGCGACAGGGGCCCCCGGAGGAGCCCCAGCATTTT

J: TRBJ2-1
V: TRBV27
D: TRBD2
size: once
CDR3: CASSWTSPSSYNEQFF
DNA: TGTGCCAGCAGTTGGACTAGCCCGAGCTCCTACAATGAGCAGTTCTTC

J: TRBJ2-3
V: TRBV7-2
D: NA
size: once
CDR3: CASSFISGRDTQYF
DNA: TGTGCCAGCAGCTTTATTTCAGGGCGGGATACGCAGTATTTT

J: TRBJ1-4
V: TRBV30
D: NA
size: once
CDR3: CAWSRTANEKLFF
DNA: TGTGCCTGGAGTCGGACAGCTAATGAAAAACTGTTTTTT

J: TRBJ1-5
V: TRBV5-1
D: NA
size: NA
CDR3: CASSLDVEAEQPQHF
DNA: TGCGCCAGCAGCTTGGACGTGGAGGCAGAACAGCCCCAGCATTTT

J: TRBJ1-1
V: TRBV2
D: NA
size: NA
CDR3: CASRFRVIGTEAFF
DNA: TGTGCCAGCAGATTCAGGGTAATCGGCACTGAAGCTTTCTTT

J: TRBJ2-2
V: TRBV27
D: TRBD2
size: few
CDR3: CASSWTSFTGELFF
DNA: TGTGCCAGCTCATGGACTAGCTTCACCGGGGAGCTGTTTTTT

J: TRBJ1-3
V: TRBV5-3
D: NA
size: NA
CDR3: CARSSVYGNTIYF
DNA: TGTGCCAGAAGTTCCGTATATGGAAACACCATATATTTT

J: TRBJ2-3
V: TRBV24-1
D: TRBD2
size: NA
CDR3: CATSDPSLAGGRDTQYF
DNA: TGTGCCACCAGTGACCCGTCACTAGCGGGGGGGCGGGATACGCAGTATTTT

J: TRBJ1-2
V: TRBV6-5
D: TRBD1
size: NA
CDR3: CASWTGTNLYGYTF
DNA: TGTGCCAGCTGGACAGGGACTAATCTCTATGGCTACACCTTC

J: TRBJ1-2
V: TRBV5-4
D: TRBD1
size: NA
CDR3: CASSFQGDNYGYTF
DNA: TGTGCCAGCAGCTTTCAGGGGGATAACTATGGCTACACCTTC

J: TRBJ1-5
V: TRBV2
D: NA
size: NA
CDR3: CASSDSVGGNQPQHF
DNA: TGTGCCAGCAGTGATTCGGTCGGTGGCAATCAGCCCCAGCATTTT

J: TRBJ2-1
V: TRBV9
D: TRBD2
size: NA
CDR3: CASSILGTSYYNEQFF
DNA: TGTGCCAGCAGTATCCTTGGGACTAGCTATTACAATGAGCAGTTCTTC

J: TRBJ1-2
V: TRBV6-1
D: NA
size: few
CDR3: CASSEGSTRGPYGYTF
DNA: TGTGCCAGCAGTGAAGGCAGCACAAGAGGGCCCTATGGCTACACCTTC

J: TRBJ1-6
V: TRBV20-1
D: NA
size: NA
CDR3: CSASRGGGVSPLHF
DNA: TGCAGTGCTAGTCGTGGAGGCGGGGTTTCACCCCTCCACTTT

J: TRBJ2-7
V: TRBV3-1/TRBV3-2
D: NA
size: NA
CDR3: CASSRGYEQYF
DNA: TGTGCCAGCAGCCGAGGCTACGAGCAGTACTTC

J: TRBJ1-3
V: TRBV7-9
D: TRBD1
size: NA
CDR3: CASTLDRAGNTIYF
DNA: TGTGCCAGCACCCTGGACAGGGCCGGAAACACCATATATTTT

J: TRBJ2-2
V: TRBV6-4
D: TRBD2
size: NA
CDR3: CASSDSGSGGHNTGELFF
DNA: TGTGCCAGCAGTGACTCGGGTAGCGGGGGCCACAACACCGGGGAGCTGTTTTTT

J: TRBJ1-1
V: TRBV4-2
D: NA
size: NA
CDR3: CASRGGALNTEAFF
DNA: TGTGCCAGCCGTGGGGGGGCGCTGAACACTGAAGCTTTCTTT

J: TRBJ1-2
V: TRBV29-1
D: NA
size: few
CDR3: CSDDSGGYTF
DNA: TGCAGCGACGATTCAGGGGGCTACACCTTC

J: TRBJ1-1
V: TRBV19
D: NA
size: NA
CDR3: CASIPGLSGIGNTEAFF
DNA: TGTGCCAGTATTCCCGGACTCTCCGGGATAGGGAACACTGAAGCTTTCTTT

J: TRBJ2-1
V: TRBV18
D: TRBD2
size: NA
CDR3: CASSPGRNEQFF
DNA: TGTGCCAGCTCACCCGGGAGGAATGAGCAGTTCTTC

J: TRBJ2-3
V: TRBV24-1
D: TRBD2
size: NA
CDR3: CATSRAGGTTDTQYF
DNA: TGTGCCACCAGCCGAGCGGGGGGCACCACAGATACGCAGTATTTT

J: TRBJ1-3
V: TRBV15
D: TRBD1
size: NA
CDR3: CATDRTDRAGNTIYF
DNA: TGTGCCACCGATAGAACGGACAGGGCTGGAAACACCATATATTTT

J: TRBJ2-6
V: TRBV7-9
D: NA
size: NA
CDR3: CASSLSQGISGANVLTF
DNA: TGTGCCAGCAGCTTAAGTCAGGGGATCTCTGGGGCCAACGTCCTGACTTTC

J: TRBJ2-7
V: TRBV7-2
D: TRBD1
size: NA
CDR3: CASSLGTGSAYEQYF
DNA: TGTGCCAGCAGCTTAGGGACAGGGTCGGCTTACGAGCAGTACTTC

J: TRBJ1-1
V: TRBV25-1
D: TRBD1
size: NA
CDR3: CASSDPGTGHTEAFF
DNA: TGTGCCAGCAGTGACCCCGGGACAGGGCACACTGAAGCTTTCTTT

J: TRBJ2-3
V: TRBV6-5
D: TRBD1
size: NA
CDR3: CASRATGGPTDTQYF
DNA: TGTGCCAGCAGGGCCACAGGGGGCCCCACAGATACGCAGTATTTT

J: TRBJ2-3
V: TRBV4-2
D: NA
size: NA
CDR3: CASSQGISGVRDTQYF
DNA: TGTGCCAGCAGCCAAGGAATCTCAGGGGTGAGAGATACGCAGTATTTT

J: TRBJ2-2
V: TRBV6-5
D: TRBD1
size: NA
CDR3: CASSSGGGGELFF
DNA: TGTGCCAGCAGTTCAGGGGGCGGCGGGGAGCTGTTTTTT

J: TRBJ1-1
V: TRBV9
D: NA
size: NA
CDR3: CASSPNGGGSTEAFF
DNA: TGTGCCAGCAGCCCGAACGGGGGAGGGAGCACTGAAGCTTTCTTT

J: TRBJ1-5
V: TRBV27
D: NA
size: NA
CDR3: CASSLAGGNQPQHF
DNA: TGTGCCAGCAGTTTAGCAGGGGGCAATCAGCCCCAGCATTTT

J: TRBJ1-1
V: TRBV7-9
D: NA
size: NA
CDR3: CASSARRQNTEAFF
DNA: TGTGCCAGCAGCGCCCGCCGACAGAACACTGAAGCTTTCTTT

J: TRBJ2-2
V: TRBV11-2
D: NA
size: NA
CDR3: CASSLKSGFTGELFF
DNA: TGTGCCAGCAGCTTGAAGTCAGGGTTTACCGGGGAGCTGTTTTTT

J: TRBJ1-1
V: TRBV5-1
D: NA
size: NA
CDR3: CASSIGSGEGTEAFF
DNA: TGCGCCAGCAGCATAGGCTCCGGGGAGGGGACTGAAGCTTTCTTT

J: TRBJ2-4
V: TRBV6-5
D: NA
size: once
CDR3: CASSYDSKNIQYF
DNA: TGTGCCAGCAGTTACGACAGTAAAAACATTCAGTACTTC

J: TRBJ2-7
V: TRBV7-2
D: TRBD1
size: NA
CDR3: CASRTGTGGIYEQYF
DNA: TGTGCCAGCAGGACCGGGACAGGGGGCATCTACGAGCAGTACTTC

J: TRBJ1-5
V: TRBV18
D: TRBD1
size: NA
CDR3: CASSTGVSNQPQHF
DNA: TGTGCCAGTTCTACAGGGGTGAGCAATCAGCCCCAGCATTTT

J: TRBJ2-3
V: TRBV7-7
D: TRBD2
size: NA
CDR3: CASSFGLAGGADTQYF
DNA: TGTGCTAGCAGCTTCGGACTAGCGGGGGGCGCAGATACGCAGTATTTT

J: TRBJ2-2
V: TRBV7-6
D: TRBD2
size: NA
CDR3: CASSPRLAGNPGELFF
DNA: TGTGCCAGCAGCCCCCGACTAGCGGGGAATCCCGGGGAGCTGTTTTTT

J: TRBJ2-3
V: TRBV5-1
D: NA
size: NA
CDR3: CASSLLPGGQDTQYF
DNA: TGCGCCAGCAGCTTGTTACCCGGGGGGCAAGATACGCAGTATTTT

J: TRBJ1-6
V: TRBV3-1/TRBV3-2
D: NA
size: NA
CDR3: CASSQYLGRAGSPLHF
DNA: TGTGCCAGCAGCCAATATTTAGGCCGGGCGGGTTCACCCCTCCACTTT

J: TRBJ1-1
V: TRBV2
D: NA
size: once
CDR3: CASGGGFRSTEAFF
DNA: TGTGCCAGCGGTGGAGGGTTCAGGTCCACTGAAGCTTTCTTT

J: TRBJ1-6
V: TRBV5-1
D: NA
size: NA
CDR3: CASSLSWGVYSPLHF
DNA: TGCGCCAGCAGCTTGTCGTGGGGGGTATATTCACCCCTCCACTTT

J: TRBJ2-1
V: TRBV18
D: NA
size: NA
CDR3: CASSPSSSYNEQFF
DNA: TGTGCCAGCTCACCATCTAGCTCCTACAATGAGCAGTTCTTC

J: TRBJ2-3
V: TRBV7-7
D: NA
size: NA
CDR3: CASSLARADTQYF
DNA: TGTGCCAGCAGCTTAGCGCGTGCAGATACGCAGTATTTT

J: TRBJ2-1
V: TRBV5-4
D: TRBD1
size: NA
CDR3: CASSAGQGTGEQFF
DNA: TGTGCCAGCAGCGCGGGACAGGGGACAGGGGAGCAGTTCTTC

J: TRBJ1-2
V: TRBV11-3
D: NA
size: NA
CDR3: CASSLDGEKVNGYTF
DNA: TGTGCCAGCAGCTTAGACGGGGAGAAGGTAAATGGCTACACCTTC

J: TRBJ1-2
V: TRBV28
D: NA
size: NA
CDR3: CASTQGGVGGYTF
DNA: TGTGCCAGCACCCAAGGGGGGGTAGGCGGCTACACCTTC

J: TRBJ2-4
V: TRBV9
D: TRBD2
size: NA
CDR3: CASSVGTSGGILAKNIQYF
DNA: TGTGCCAGCAGCGTAGGGACTAGCGGGGGGATATTAGCCAAAAACATTCAGTACTTC

J: TRBJ2-7
V: TRBV5-1
D: NA
size: once
CDR3: CASSLSGGDEQYF
DNA: TGCGCCAGCAGCTTAAGTGGAGGGGACGAGCAGTACTTC

J: TRBJ1-1
V: TRBV5-1
D: NA
size: NA
CDR3: CASSLTVNTEAFF
DNA: TGCGCCAGCAGCCTCACAGTGAACACTGAAGCTTTCTTT